The 22 T cell receptor beta chains below come from one sample, sequenced in a study of blood T cell repertoires in COVID-19. TCRdb keeps only in-frame clones here, not all; method: immunoSEQ multiplex PCR. There are 100,000 to 150,000 clones in the sample; about nine tenths occur only once, and 10% lies in the top ten. The sample taken for sequencing was peripheral blood. The receptor set was obtained from a man between 45 and 60 years old with acute or convalescent COVID-19.

This clone occurred a few times. This chain connects TRBV6-5 to TRBJ2-7; D is possibly TRBD1 (5 bases). This CDR3 comprises 14 residues. Germline loops: CDR1 MNHEY, CDR2 SVGAGI. Between the trimmed V and J ends, which lost 7 bases and 4 bases, there was a span of 17 bases. CDR3 amino acids: CASIPPSRVYEQYF. CDR3 DNA sequence: TGTGCCAGCATCCCCCCGAGCAGGGTTTACGAGCAGTACTTC.

The gene calls are TRBV12-2 and TRBJ2-3; the D call in the table, TRBD1, was not verified against the DNA. TRBV12-2 is listed as a pseudogene. This CDR3 has 16 amino acids. CDR3 loop: CASRFFQGIASDTQYF. The CDR3 coding sequence is TGTGCAAGTCGATTTTTCCAGGGGATTGCCTCAGATACGCAGTATTTT.

The genes are TRBV6-6 and TRBJ2-5, with 7 nucleotides matching TRBD2. The V segment lost 5 bases and the J segment 3 bases; nucleotides outside the gene matches: 0. Germline CDR1 reads MNHNY; CDR2 reads SVGAGI (reference sequence). The CDR3 consists of 12 residues. CDR3 coding DNA: TGTGCCAGCAGTCTAGCGGAAGAGACCCAGTACTTC. Amino acids: CASSLAEETQYF.

The V call is TRBV5-1, the J call TRBJ2-7; 9 bases are a match to TRBD1. The J segment lost 0 bases and the V segment lost 7 bases, leaving 5 bases of the junction unmatched. From germline, CDR1 is SGHRS and CDR2 YFSETQ. The CDR3 sequence is 14 residues long. The CDR3 DNA sequence: TGCGCCAGCGGGAGGACAGGGGCCTCCTACGAGCAGTACTTC. This encodes CASGRTGASYEQYF.

The chain carries TRBV3-1 (or the pseudogene TRBV3-2) and TRBJ2-5; 16 bases are a match to TRBD2. Germline V gene lookup returns CDR1 LGHDT and CDR2 YNNKEL (reference sequence). This CDR3 is 17 amino acids long. The ends lost 5 bases at V and 5 bases at J; junction bases unmatched: 8. The CDR3 is CASSWGLAGGHGETQYF. CDR3 in DNA: TGTGCCAGCAGCTGGGGACTAGCGGGGGGGCACGGGGAGACCCAGTACTTC.

The CDR3 nucleotides read TGCGCCAGCAGCTTAACCCGGGACAGGGGGCTAAGGGAGCAGTACTTC. Translated: CASSLTRDRGLREQYF. V usage is TRBV4-1 and J usage is TRBJ2-7; TRBD1 matches 12 bases. The CDR3 covers 16 residues. CDR1 and CDR2 from the germline V gene are MGHRA and YSYEKL. V lost 5 bases to trimming and J lost 7 bases; unmatched junction nucleotides: 12.

The chain is built from TRBV5-1 and TRBJ1-2; no clear D. The CDR3 runs to 18 residues. From germline, CDR1 is SGHRS and CDR2 YFSETQ. V was pared by 1 base and J by 8 bases, with 27 bases between. The CDR3, as DNA: TGCGCCAGCAGCTTGCGTGGGTCGGGTTTGAGTGCGTATGGCGGCTACACCTTC. Its translation is CASSLRGSGLSAYGGYTF.

This chain uses TRBV27 with TRBJ2-1; 10 bases fit TRBD2. J lost 6 bases, V lost 3 bases, and 5 bases had no gene match. The CDR3 sequence is 15 residues long. Looked up from germline, CDR1 is MNHEY and CDR2 is SMNVEV (reference sequence). The CDR3 sequence is CASSFSGRSPNEQFF. CDR3 coding DNA: TGTGCCAGCAGTTTTAGCGGGAGGTCCCCCAATGAGCAGTTCTTC.

This clone was found a few times. The chain recombines TRBV9 with TRBJ2-3, with D perhaps TRBD1 (6 bases). Germline CDR1 is SGDLS and CDR2 is YYNGEE. The CDR3 is 12 amino acids. Trimming took 3 bases from V and 7 from J, leaving 9 bases between them. CDR3: CASSGQENTQYF. The CDR3, as DNA: TGTGCCAGCAGCGGACAGGAAAATACGCAGTATTTT.

The chain has TRBV5-1 and TRBJ2-2; tentatively, D is TRBD1 (6 bases). In germline, CDR1 is SGHRS, CDR2 YFSETQ. V was trimmed by 2 bases and J by 0 bases, leaving 11 bases between them. This CDR3 is built from 16 residues. As DNA, the CDR3 is TGCGCCAGCAGCTTACGGACAGTCTCGAACACCGGGGAGCTGTTTTTT. Encoded protein: CASSLRTVSNTGELFF.

The chain employs TRBV11-2 and TRBJ1-3; 7 nucleotides match TRBD1. V trimming: 1 base; J trimming: 4 bases; junction bases outside the gene matches: 13. This CDR3 contains 18 residues. Germline assignment: CDR1 SGHAT and CDR2 FQNNGV. This chain's CDR3 is CASSLVPLYRGGGNTIYF. The DNA of the CDR3 is TGTGCCAGCAGCTTAGTACCCCTTTACAGGGGAGGAGGAAACACCATATATTTT.

This sequence joins TRBV5-1 and TRBJ2-3; D is possibly TRBD2 (5 bases). The V end was cut by 4 bases, the J end by 5 bases, with 14 bases between. This CDR3 region has 14 residues. Per germline, CDR1 SGHRS and CDR2 YFSETQ. The CDR3 loop reads CASSMPEGLDTQYF. In DNA form, the CDR3 reads TGCGCCAGCAGCATGCCTGAGGGATTAGATACGCAGTATTTT.

This rearrangement joins TRBV4-2 to TRBJ2-4, with D unclear. Germline V lookup: CDR1 LGHNA, CDR2 YNFKEQ. Trimming removed 0 bases from V and 3 bases from J, with 12 bases in between. The CDR3 is made up of 16 amino acids. The CDR3 nucleotides are TGTGCCAGCAGCCAAGATGAAAGGAGTTTCAAAAACATTCAGTACTTC. As protein: CASSQDERSFKNIQYF.

V gene TRBV11-2 combines with J gene TRBJ1-1; 7 nucleotides match TRBD1. Looked up from germline, CDR1 is SGHAT and CDR2 is FQNNGV. The CDR3 covers 13 residues. With V trimmed by 5 bases and J by 1 base, 1 base remained unmatched. The CDR3 protein is CASSRDRNTEAFF. The CDR3 bases are TGTGCCAGCAGCCGGGACAGGAACACTGAAGCTTTCTTT.

J is TRBJ2-1 and V is TRBV27; 10 positions match TRBD1. CDR3 length equals 16 residues. Unmatched junction bases numbered 20, after V lost 8 bases and J lost 13 bases. The germline gives CDR1 MNHEY, CDR2 SMNVEV (reference sequence). Here the CDR3 reads CASRRSGQGTFESQFF. The CDR3 region has the DNA TGTGCCAGCCGTAGATCGGGACAGGGGACTTTCGAAAGTCAGTTCTTC.

The chain has TRBV9 and TRBJ1-1; D unclear. Per the germline V gene, CDR1 is SGDLS and CDR2 is YYNGEE. The CDR3 totals 16 residues. V lost 3 bases and J 8 bases, leaving 23 bases between the germline ends. The CDR3 spells CASSGFSSRGSGEAFF. The CDR3 region has the DNA TGTGCCAGCAGCGGATTCAGTTCTCGGGGTTCGGGGGAAGCTTTCTTT.

This rearrangement joins TRBV6-5 to TRBJ2-7; possible D gene TRBD2, 5 bases. From germline, CDR1 is MNHEY and CDR2 SVGAGI. The CDR3 consists of 14 residues. V lost 1 base and J lost 5, with 12 bases in between. DNA for the CDR3: TGTGCCAGCAGTTACTTTCGGGGAGCGGACGAGCAGTACTTC. Amino acid sequence: CASSYFRGADEQYF.

The chain combines TRBV18 with TRBJ1-2; D is unclear. The CDR3 covers 15 residues. CDR1 and CDR2 from the germline V gene are KGHSH and LQKENI. V shed 1 base and J shed 8 bases, with 17 bases lying between them. CDR3 sequence: CASSPQSEGARGYTF. The CDR3 DNA reads TGTGCCAGCTCACCACAGTCGGAGGGAGCGCGGGGCTACACCTTC.

The chain links TRBV5-1 to TRBJ1-5, with D perhaps matching TRBD1 (6 bases). Germline V gene data show CDR1 as SGHRS and CDR2 as YFSETQ. This CDR3 is built from 17 residues. V was cut by 1 base and J by 2 bases, with 16 bases left in between. The CDR3 spells CASSLSGGASGNQPQHF. CDR3 DNA sequence: TGCGCCAGCAGCTTGAGTGGGGGCGCTTCAGGCAATCAGCCCCAGCATTTT.

The chain is built from TRBV2 and TRBJ1-1; TRBD1 aligns across 9 bases. The V gene's germline CDR1 is SNHLY and CDR2 FYNNEI. This CDR3 is built from 14 residues. Germline trimming cut 2 bases from V and 5 bases from J; bases unmatched to any gene: 3. The CDR3 loop reads CASSETGGRTEAFF. The CDR3 DNA sequence: TGTGCCAGCAGTGAAACAGGGGGCAGGACTGAAGCTTTCTTT.

The V call is TRBV28, the J call TRBJ2-2; TRBD2 agrees at 9 bases. Germline CDR1 and CDR2: MDHEN and SYDVKM. The CDR3 loop spans 15 amino acids. V was pared by 3 bases and J by 7 bases, with 6 bases of the junction left unmatched. The CDR3 loop reads CASSLAGLALGELFF. The CDR3 coding sequence is TGTGCCAGCAGTTTGGCCGGACTAGCGCTCGGGGAGCTGTTTTTT.

The J gene is TRBJ1-3, the V gene TRBV11-2, with no clear D. Trimming removed 5 bases at V and 4 bases at J, with 3 bases between. The CDR3 extends over 11 amino acids. CDR1 is SGHAT, CDR2 FQNNGV, per germline. The CDR3 DNA is TGTGCCAGCAGCCGGGGAAACACCATATATTTT. It specifies CASSRGNTIYF.